One and the same sample provided the 6 T cell receptor beta chains below, sequenced in a study of blood T cell repertoires in COVID-19 (dated by TCRdb to between 2020 and 2021). Library construction relied on the immunoSEQ multiplex PCR assay. TCRdb holds this immuneACCESS table with in-frame rearrangements only. Some clones are missing; in checked studies, unresolved V genes explain under half, and the rest has no known cause. Recorded for this sample are about 160,000 clones; approximately 90% of them occurred a single time. In total, the top ten clones hold about a tenth of the sample. Sequenced sample: peripheral blood. These receptors came from a woman between 65 and 79 years old with COVID-19, enrolled during active disease.

This clone appeared once. The V call is TRBV19, the J call TRBJ1-4, with 7 bases that match TRBD1. V dropped 6 bases and J dropped 8; count of bases not matched to a gene: 12. The CDR3 is 15 amino acids. CDR1 is LNHDA, CDR2 SQIVND, per germline (reference sequence). As DNA, the CDR3 is TGTGCCAGTAGCACGACAGGGCGGAGGATGGAAAAACTGTTTTTT. As protein: CASSTTGRRMEKLFF. Based on the CDR3 plus reference TRBV19 and TRBJ1-4, the full variable domain is DGGITQSPKYLFRKEGQNVTLSCEQNLNHDAMYWYRQDPGQGLRLIYYSQIVNDFQKGDIAEGYSVSREKKESFPLTVTSAQKNPTAFYLCASSTTGRRMEKLFFGSGTQLSVL.

The chain joins TRBV4-1 to TRBJ1-3, with D possibly being TRBD1 (5 bases). Germline CDR1 reads MGHRA; CDR2 reads YSYEKL. The CDR3 extends over 14 amino acids. V lost 1 base to trimming and J lost 4 bases, with 8 bases between them. The CDR3 here is CASSQVRGGNTIYF. CDR3 coding DNA: TGCGCCAGCAGCCAAGTGCGGGGCGGAAACACCATATATTTT.

The chain recombines TRBV18 with TRBJ2-2, with D tentatively TRBD2 (5 bases). The CDR3 loop spans 17 amino acids. The V gene's germline CDR1 is KGHSH and CDR2 LQKENI. The V gene lost 8 bases and the J gene lost 1 base, with 20 bases spanning the gap. The CDR3 sequence is CASPVKSGLGNTGELFF. DNA for the CDR3: TGTGCCAGCCCCGTAAAATCCGGACTCGGGAACACCGGGGAGCTGTTTTTT.

The chain carries TRBV3-1 (or the pseudogene TRBV3-2) and TRBJ1-4; TRBD1 is a possible D gene (5 bases). Germline V gene lookup returns CDR1 LGHDT and CDR2 YNNKEL (reference sequence). The V and J ends lost 4 bases and 8 bases respectively, with 11 bases between them. This CDR3 is 13 amino acids long. CDR3 coding DNA: TGTGCCAGCAGCCGGGGGGGAGGGGAAAAACTGTTTTTT. Amino acid sequence: CASSRGGGEKLFF.

The chain carries TRBV13 and TRBJ1-4; D gene unclear. The CDR3 covers 15 residues. Germline loops: CDR1 PRHDT, CDR2 FYEKMQ (reference sequence). V was shortened by 3 bases and J by 1 base, with 9 bases between the two germline ends. As DNA, the CDR3 is TGTGCCAGCAGCTTCTACCTAAAAACTAATGAAAAACTGTTTTTT. Translating it yields CASSFYLKTNEKLFF.

This chain connects TRBV5-5 to TRBJ2-7; D ambiguous. CDR3 length: 14 residues. V was cut by 1 base and J by 5 bases, with 13 bases left in between. Per germline, CDR1 SGHKS and CDR2 YYEKEE (reference sequence). The CDR3 protein is CASSLIRGTNEQYF. The CDR3 coding sequence is TGTGCCAGCAGCTTGATCCGAGGTACGAACGAGCAGTACTTC.